This entry lists 3 T cell receptor beta chains sequenced from one sample in a study of blood T cell repertoires in COVID-19. TCRdb's copy holds only in-frame clones and misses some; the assay was immunoSEQ multiplex PCR. The sample holds roughly 100,000 clones; 65% to 75% are singletons and the top ten take roughly 0.9%. Sequenced input: peripheral blood. The receptors were gathered from a human donor with acute or convalescent COVID-19. The donor label of this sample is uncertain.

This clone was counted between two and nine times. V and J are TRBV4-2 and TRBJ2-2; TRBD2 matches 8 bases. CDR1 LGHNA and CDR2 YNFKEQ come from the germline V gene. The CDR3 covers 15 residues. V lost 6 bases and J lost 5; bases outside the gene matches: 8. CDR3 residues: CASSLIGGGTGELFF. The CDR3 region has the DNA TGTGCCAGCAGTCTCATCGGGGGGGGAACCGGGGAGCTGTTTTTT.

This clone has a single count. CDR3 DNA: TGTGCCAGCAGTTACGGACAGTTCCTAAGGGATGGCTACACCTTC. Its translation: CASSYGQFLRDGYTF. The chain uses TRBV6-5 and TRBJ1-2, with TRBD1 as a possible D gene (6 bases). This CDR3 region has 15 residues. The V gene's germline CDR1 is MNHEY and CDR2 SVGAGI. The V end lost 2 bases, the J end lost 6 bases, and 16 bases lay between the germline ends.

This clone appeared many times. The DNA of the CDR3 is TGTGCCAGTCTCAACAGGGCAAATGAAAAACTGTTTTTT. Protein product: CASLNRANEKLFF. The rearrangement links TRBV19 to TRBJ1-4; D is perhaps TRBD1 (6 bases). Trimming removed 8 bases from V and 5 bases from J, with 12 bases in between. Germline V gene sequence: CDR1 LNHDA, CDR2 SQIVND (reference sequence). This CDR3 comprises 13 residues.